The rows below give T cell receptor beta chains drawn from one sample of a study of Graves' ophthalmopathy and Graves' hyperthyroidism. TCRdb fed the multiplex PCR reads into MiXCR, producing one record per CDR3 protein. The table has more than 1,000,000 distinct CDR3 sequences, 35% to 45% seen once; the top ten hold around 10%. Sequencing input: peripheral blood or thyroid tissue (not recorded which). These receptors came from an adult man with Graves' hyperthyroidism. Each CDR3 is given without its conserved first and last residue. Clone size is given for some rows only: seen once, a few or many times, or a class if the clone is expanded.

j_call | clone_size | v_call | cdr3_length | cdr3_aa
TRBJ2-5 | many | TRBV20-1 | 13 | SARGERIREETQY
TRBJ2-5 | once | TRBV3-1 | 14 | ASSQQLAGWEETQY
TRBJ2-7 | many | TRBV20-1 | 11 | SASQGGAYEQY
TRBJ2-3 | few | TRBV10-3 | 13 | ATLGGSVGTDTQY
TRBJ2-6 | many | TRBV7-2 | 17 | ASLLNPAGTLSGANVLT
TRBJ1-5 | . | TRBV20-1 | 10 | SCSRLNQPQH
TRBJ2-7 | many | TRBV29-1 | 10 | SVVRGGYEQY
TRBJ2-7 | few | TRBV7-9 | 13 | ASSSEGTGVYEQY
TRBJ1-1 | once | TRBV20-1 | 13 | SARAPEDGSTEAF
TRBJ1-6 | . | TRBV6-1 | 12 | AISIQGAYSPLH
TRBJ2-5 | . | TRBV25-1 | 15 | ASSAPRAGDNQETQY
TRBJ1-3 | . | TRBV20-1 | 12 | SALTRTGARTIY
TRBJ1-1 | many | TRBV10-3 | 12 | AISVGQLNTEAF
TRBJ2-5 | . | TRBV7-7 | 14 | ASSSTAGTGDRAQY
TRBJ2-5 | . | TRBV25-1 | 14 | ASSAPSGPYQETQY
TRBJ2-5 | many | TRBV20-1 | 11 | SARDGSSTTQY
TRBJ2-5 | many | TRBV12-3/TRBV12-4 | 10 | ASSSGPETQY
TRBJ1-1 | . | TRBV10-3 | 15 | AISEMGNRGWNTEAF
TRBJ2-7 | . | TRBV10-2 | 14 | ASSESTSGGLDEQY
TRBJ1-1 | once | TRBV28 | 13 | ASKSPQAGHTEAF